This T cell receptor beta chain appears in the sequencing data of a study of monozygotic twins with inflammatory bowel disease. Each TCR library consumed approximately 3.5 ug of total RNA. Each UMI harboured a 6-nucleotide sample barcode and was appended via template switching. TCRdb reprocessed the 5' RACE reads and stores each CDR3 protein as one record, lacking DNA. The sample includes more than 350,000 distinct CDR3 sequences. Germline V lookup: CDR1 DFQATT, CDR2 SNEGSKA (reference sequence). The CDR3 is 13 residues long. The rearrangement joins TRBV20-1 to TRBJ2-5; the D call of TRBD1 rests on TCRdb alone, since no DNA is present to check it. Sequenced material: blood. This TCR was sampled from a human donor with ulcerative colitis or Crohn's disease, or a healthy co-twin of an affected twin (not recorded which). This CDR3 reads CSASGAKEETQYF.